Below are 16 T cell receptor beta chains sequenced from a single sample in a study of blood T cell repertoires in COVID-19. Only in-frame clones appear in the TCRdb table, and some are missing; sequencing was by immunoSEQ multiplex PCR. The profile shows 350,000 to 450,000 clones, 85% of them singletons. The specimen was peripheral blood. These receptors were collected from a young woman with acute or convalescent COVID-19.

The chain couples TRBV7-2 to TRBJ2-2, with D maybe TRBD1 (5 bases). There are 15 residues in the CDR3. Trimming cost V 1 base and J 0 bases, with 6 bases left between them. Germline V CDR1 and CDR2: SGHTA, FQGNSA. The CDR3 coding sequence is TGTGCCAGCAGCTTAGGGGGCACGAACACCGGGGAGCTGTTTTTT. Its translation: CASSLGGTNTGELFF.

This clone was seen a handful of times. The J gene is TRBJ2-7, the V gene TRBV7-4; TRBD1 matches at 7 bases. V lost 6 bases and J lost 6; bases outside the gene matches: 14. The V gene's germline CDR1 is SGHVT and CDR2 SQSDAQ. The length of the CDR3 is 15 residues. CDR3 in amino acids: CASRKKTGYYSEQYF. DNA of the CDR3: TGTGCCAGCAGGAAAAAGACAGGGTACTACTCCGAGCAGTACTTC. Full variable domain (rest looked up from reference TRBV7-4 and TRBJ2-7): GAGVSQSPRYKVAKRGRDVALRCDSISGHVTLYWYRQTLGQGSEVLTYSQSDAQRDKSGRPSGRFSAERPERSVSTLKIQRTEQGDSAVYLCASRKKTGYYSEQYFGPGTRLTVT.

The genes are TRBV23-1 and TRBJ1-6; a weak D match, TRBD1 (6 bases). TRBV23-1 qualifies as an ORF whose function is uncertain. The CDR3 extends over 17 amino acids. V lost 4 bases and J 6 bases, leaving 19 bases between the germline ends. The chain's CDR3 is CASSRIQGALLNSPLHF. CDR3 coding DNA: TGCGCCAGCAGTCGGATACAGGGAGCCTTACTTAATTCACCCCTCCACTTT.

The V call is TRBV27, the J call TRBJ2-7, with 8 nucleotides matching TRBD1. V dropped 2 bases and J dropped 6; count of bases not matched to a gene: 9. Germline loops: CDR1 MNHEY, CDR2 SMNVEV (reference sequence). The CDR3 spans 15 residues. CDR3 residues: CASSLKQGGLGEQYF. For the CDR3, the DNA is TGTGCCAGCAGTTTAAAACAGGGGGGTTTAGGCGAGCAGTACTTC.

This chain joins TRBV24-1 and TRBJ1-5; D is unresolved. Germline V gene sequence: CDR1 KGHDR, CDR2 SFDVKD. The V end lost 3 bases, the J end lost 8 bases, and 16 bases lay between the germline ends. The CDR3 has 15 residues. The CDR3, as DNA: TGTGCCACCAGTGATCCCGGGAGTGGTAGCGAGCCCCAGCATTTT. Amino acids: CATSDPGSGSEPQHF.

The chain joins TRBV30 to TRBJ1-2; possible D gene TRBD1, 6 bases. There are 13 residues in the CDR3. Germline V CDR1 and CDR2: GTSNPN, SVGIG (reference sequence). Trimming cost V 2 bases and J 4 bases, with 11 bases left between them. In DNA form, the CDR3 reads TGTGCCTGGAGTAAGGACAGCTTCTATGGCTACACCTTC. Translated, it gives CAWSKDSFYGYTF.

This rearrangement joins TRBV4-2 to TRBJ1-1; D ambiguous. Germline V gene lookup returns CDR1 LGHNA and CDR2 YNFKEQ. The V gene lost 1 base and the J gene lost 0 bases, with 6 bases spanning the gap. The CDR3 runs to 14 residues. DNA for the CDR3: TGTGCCAGCAGCCAAGGCAGGTTGAACACTGAAGCTTTCTTT. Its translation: CASSQGRLNTEAFF.

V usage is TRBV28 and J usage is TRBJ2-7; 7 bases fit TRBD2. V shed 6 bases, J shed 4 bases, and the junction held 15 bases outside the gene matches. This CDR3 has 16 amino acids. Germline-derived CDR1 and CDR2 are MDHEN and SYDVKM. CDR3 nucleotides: TGTGCCAGCAGCGGAATCAGCGGGAATATCCGGTACGAGCAGTACTTC. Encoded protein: CASSGISGNIRYEQYF.

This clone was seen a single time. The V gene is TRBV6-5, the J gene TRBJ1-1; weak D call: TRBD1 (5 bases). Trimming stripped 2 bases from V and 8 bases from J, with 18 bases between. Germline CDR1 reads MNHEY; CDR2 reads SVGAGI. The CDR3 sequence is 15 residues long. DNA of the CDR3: TGTGCCAGCAGTTACGACAGCTCGAAATCGGAGGAAGCTTTCTTT. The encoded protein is CASSYDSSKSEEAFF.

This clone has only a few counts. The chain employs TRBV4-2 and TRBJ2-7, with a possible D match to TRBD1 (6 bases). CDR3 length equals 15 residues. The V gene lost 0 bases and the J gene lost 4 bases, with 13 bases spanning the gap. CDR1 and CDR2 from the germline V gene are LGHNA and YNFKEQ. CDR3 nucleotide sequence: TGTGCCAGCAGCCAAGATCCAGGGGAAGTATACGAGCAGTACTTC. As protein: CASSQDPGEVYEQYF.

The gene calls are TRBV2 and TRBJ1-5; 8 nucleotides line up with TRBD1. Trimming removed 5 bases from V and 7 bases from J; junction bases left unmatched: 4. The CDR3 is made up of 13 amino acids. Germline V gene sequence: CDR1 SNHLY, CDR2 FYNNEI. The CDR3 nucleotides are TGTGCCAGCAGTTGGGGACAGGAACAGCCCCAGCATTTT. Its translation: CASSWGQEQPQHF.

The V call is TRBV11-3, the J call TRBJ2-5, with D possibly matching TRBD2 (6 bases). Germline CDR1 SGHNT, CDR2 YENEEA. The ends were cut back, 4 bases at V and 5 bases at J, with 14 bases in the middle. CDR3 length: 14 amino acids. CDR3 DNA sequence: TGTGCCAGCAGCTCCGGGACTGGGGGGGAGACCCAGTACTTC. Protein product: CASSSGTGGETQYF.

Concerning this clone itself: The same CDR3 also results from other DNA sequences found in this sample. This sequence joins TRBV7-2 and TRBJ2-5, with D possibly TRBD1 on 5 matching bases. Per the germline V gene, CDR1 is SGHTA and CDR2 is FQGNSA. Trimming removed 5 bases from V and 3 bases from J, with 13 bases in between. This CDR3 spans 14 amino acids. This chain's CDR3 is CASSANRGKETQYF. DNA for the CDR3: TGTGCCAGCAGCGCCAATAGGGGAAAAGAGACCCAGTACTTC.

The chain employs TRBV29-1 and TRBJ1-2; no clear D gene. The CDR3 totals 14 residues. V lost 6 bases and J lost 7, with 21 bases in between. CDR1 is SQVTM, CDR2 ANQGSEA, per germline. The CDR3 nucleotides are TGCAGCGTGGACCGGGATCCCCGGTGGCGTGGCTACACCTTC. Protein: CSVDRDPRWRGYTF.

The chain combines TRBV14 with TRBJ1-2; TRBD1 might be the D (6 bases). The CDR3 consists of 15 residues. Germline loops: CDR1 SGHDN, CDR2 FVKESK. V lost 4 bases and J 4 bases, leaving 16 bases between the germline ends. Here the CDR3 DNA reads TGTGCCAGCAGCCCGTTTGCGGGGGCAAGCTATGGCTACACCTTC. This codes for CASSPFAGASYGYTF.

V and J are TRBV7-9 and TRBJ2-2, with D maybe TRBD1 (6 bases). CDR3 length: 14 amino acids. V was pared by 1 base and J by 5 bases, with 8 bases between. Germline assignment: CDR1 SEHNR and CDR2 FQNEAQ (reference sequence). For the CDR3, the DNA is TGTGCCAGCAGCTTAGACAGGGCAACCGGGGAGCTGTTTTTT. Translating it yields CASSLDRATGELFF.